This T cell receptor beta chain came from a study of response to subunit inactivated influenza vaccine. The sample holds a few counts of this clonotype. Its antigen is still unknown. Findings and caveats of the study: After each seasonal influenza vaccination, few new T cells are recruited, the authors suggested.

One entry per CDR3 protein results from TCRdb running MiXCR on the RT-PCR reads. The top ten hold 9.5% to 15% of the sample, which has 150,000 to 200,000 distinct CDR3 sequences, approximately 11% seen once. This CDR3 contains 15 residues. Between the trimmed V and J ends, which lost 0 bases and 4 bases, there was a span of 14 bases. Germline lookup yields CDR1 SGHRS and CDR2 YFSETQ. The sample in question was non-naive T cells sorted from PBMCs, obtained roughly 48 days after vaccination. This TCR derives from a man in his fifties who received an inactivated influenza vaccine. The rearrangement joins TRBV5-1 to TRBJ2-7, with D unclear. The CDR3 region is CASSLDSHLIYEQYF. The CDR3 DNA follows: TGCGCCAGCAGCTTGGACTCCCATCTCATTTACGAGCAGTACTTC.